This passage covers 22 T cell receptor beta chains from one sample sequenced in a study of T cells after yellow fever vaccination. A single record per CDR3 protein comes from TCRdb applying MiXCR to the 5' RACE reads. The data contain approximately 510,000 distinct CDR3 sequences, 20% to 25% of them seen just once; the ten biggest clones take up about 15%. The sequences come from PBMCs, collected about 20 days after the first yellow fever vaccination. The source is a man younger than 30 who received the YFV17D yellow fever vaccine.

There are a few counts of this clonotype. The chain carries TRBV11-2 and TRBJ2-3; 7 bases map to TRBD1. The V gene end was trimmed by 1 base and the J gene end by 2 bases; junction bases not matched to a gene: 3. Germline CDR1 SGHAT, CDR2 FQNNGV. The CDR3 spans 15 residues. The CDR3 DNA reads TGTGCCAGCAGCTTAGGGACAGGACTCACAGATACGCAGTATTTT. Protein: CASSLGTGLTDTQYF.

The genes are TRBV2 and TRBJ2-1, with TRBD1 matching 7 bases. With V trimmed by 7 bases and J by 7 bases, 4 bases remained unmatched. CDR1 is SNHLY and CDR2 is FYNNEI in the germline V gene. The length of the CDR3 is 12 residues. CDR3 bases: TGTGCCAGCAAGAGACAGGGTAATGAGCAGTTCTTC. Residues: CASKRQGNEQFF.

This clonotype occurred a few times. The chain links TRBV15 to TRBJ1-5; tentative D call: TRBD1 (5 bases). Trimming left V 5 bases short and J 6 bases short, with 20 bases between. The CDR3 sequence is 16 residues long. Germline V gives CDR1 LNHNV, CDR2 YYDKDF (reference sequence). For the CDR3, the DNA is TGTGCCACCAGCGGCTGGGGACGGGCGGTTGGTCAGCCCCAGCATTTT. It is translated as CATSGWGRAVGQPQHF.

The chain carries TRBV10-3 and TRBJ2-7, with 11 nucleotides matching TRBD1. The CDR3 covers 15 residues. Germline CDR1 is ENHRY and CDR2 is SYGVKD. The ends lost 1 base at V and 6 bases at J; junction bases unmatched: 5. In DNA form, the CDR3 reads TGTGCCATCAGTGAGTTAGGACAGGGGGCTAGCGAGCAGTACGTC. Its translation is CAISELGQGASEQYV.

J is TRBJ2-5 and V is TRBV20-1, with D perhaps matching TRBD1 (6 bases). Germline loops: CDR1 DFQATT, CDR2 SNEGSKA (reference sequence). The CDR3 loop spans 16 amino acids. Trimming left V 3 bases short and J 5 bases short, with 22 bases between. Written as DNA, the CDR3 is TGCAGTGCTAGTAAGCAGGACAGAGTCTCCCGGGAGACCCAGTACTTC. It codes for CSASKQDRVSRETQYF.

V usage is TRBV7-9 and J usage is TRBJ2-3, with 8 nucleotides matching TRBD2. V trimming: 4 bases; J trimming: 1 base; junction bases outside the gene matches: 4. The CDR3 sequence is 15 residues long. Germline-derived CDR1 and CDR2 are SEHNR and FQNEAQ (reference sequence). This CDR3 reads CASSSAAGGTDTQYF. CDR3 sequence (DNA): TGTGCCAGCAGCTCAGCAGCGGGGGGCACAGATACGCAGTATTTT.

This clonotype has only a few counts. This chain joins TRBV10-2 and TRBJ1-1; D is ambiguous. The germline V gene encodes CDR1 WSHSY and CDR2 SAAADI. The CDR3 consists of 13 residues. The germline V and J ends were trimmed by 2 bases and 3 bases, with 7 bases remaining between them. The CDR3 loop is CASSEPRDTEAFF. CDR3 DNA sequence: TGCGCCAGCAGTGAGCCGAGAGACACTGAAGCTTTCTTT.

CDR3: CASSLGPSAGASTDTQYF. The CDR3 DNA reads TGTGCCAGCAGCTTAGGTCCCTCGGCAGGGGCCAGCACAGATACGCAGTATTTT. The V gene is TRBV11-1, the J gene TRBJ2-3; possibly TRBD1 for D (6 bases). Trimming stripped 1 base from V and 0 bases from J, with 17 bases between. This CDR3 is 18 amino acids long. Per the germline V gene, CDR1 is SGHAT and CDR2 is FQDESV (reference sequence).

The chain combines TRBV5-4 with TRBJ2-5; unclear D gene. CDR3 size: 13 residues. The germline V and J ends were trimmed by 3 bases and 4 bases, with 10 bases remaining between them. Germline V gene sequence: CDR1 SGHNT, CDR2 YYREEE (reference sequence). CDR3 bases: TGTGCCAGCAGCTCCAGACTGGGAGAGACCCAGTACTTC. This sequence encodes CASSSRLGETQYF.

Many counts were recorded for this clonotype. V gene TRBV27 combines with J gene TRBJ2-5; the D is unclear. This CDR3 spans 13 amino acids. Germline-derived CDR1 and CDR2 are MNHEY and SMNVEV (reference sequence). The V gene lost 2 bases and the J gene lost 7 bases, with 11 bases spanning the gap. CDR3 coding DNA: TGTGCCAGCAGTTTAGAAGAGCGCGCGACCCAGTACTTC. It yields the protein CASSLEERATQYF.

The sample holds a few counts of this clonotype. The chain carries TRBV3-1 and TRBJ2-1; 7 nucleotides agree with TRBD2. Germline trimming cut 7 bases from V and 4 bases from J; bases unmatched to any gene: 10. CDR3 length: 15 amino acids. Looked up from germline, CDR1 is LGHDT and CDR2 is YNNKEL (reference sequence). The CDR3 DNA follows: TGTGCCAGCACCCACCGGGCGGGGGTGTACAATGAGCAGTTCTTC. Amino acids: CASTHRAGVYNEQFF.

The CDR3 DNA follows: TGCAGTGCCGAGGGGCACACTGAAGCTTTCTTT. This codes for CSAEGHTEAFF. This sequence joins TRBV20-1 and TRBJ1-1, with a possible D match to TRBD1 (5 bases). The germline V and J ends were trimmed by 6 bases and 3 bases, with 8 bases remaining between them. The CDR3 consists of 11 residues. Germline values: CDR1 DFQATT, CDR2 SNEGSKA (reference sequence).

The rearrangement links TRBV12-3 or TRBV12-4 to TRBJ1-5, with 9 bases lining up with TRBD1. This CDR3 spans 14 amino acids. V lost 5 bases, J lost 7 bases, and 6 bases stayed unmatched. The CDR3 coding sequence is TGTGCCAGCAGTCAAACAGGGGGCCGCCAGCCCCAGCATTTT. This gives the protein CASSQTGGRQPQHF.

This chain uses TRBV6-2 or TRBV6-3 with TRBJ1-5; D unclear. V was cut by 1 base and J by 3 bases, with 7 bases left in between. Germline V gene data show CDR1 as MNHEY and CDR2 as SVGEGT. The CDR3 is made up of 14 amino acids. DNA of the CDR3: TGTGCCAGCAGTTACTTCAGATTCAATCAGCCCCAGCATTTT. This sequence encodes CASSYFRFNQPQHF.

This clonotype was detected only a few times. The chain combines TRBV7-2 with TRBJ2-7, with D maybe TRBD1 (6 bases). This CDR3 has 14 amino acids. Germline assignment: CDR1 SGHTA and CDR2 FQGNSA. The germline V and J ends were trimmed by 1 base and 2 bases, with 9 bases remaining between them. The CDR3 is CASSLGRTAYEQYF. CDR3 DNA sequence: TGTGCCAGCAGCTTAGGTCGGACAGCCTACGAGCAGTACTTC. The whole variable domain, remainder taken from reference TRBV7-2 and TRBJ2-7, is GAGVSQSPSNKVTEKGKDVELRCDPISGHTALYWYRQSLGQGLEFLIYFQGNSAPDKSGLPSDRFSAERTGGSVSTLTIQRTQQEDSAVYLCASSLGRTAYEQYFGPGTRLTVT.

A few counts support this clonotype. The chain links TRBV4-1 to TRBJ2-3; D remains ambiguous. CDR1 is MGHRA, CDR2 YSYEKL, per germline. The germline V and J ends were trimmed by 4 bases and 6 bases, with 8 bases remaining between them. The CDR3 has 12 residues. The CDR3 coding sequence is TGCGCCAGCAGCCTCCCCATGGATACGCAGTATTTT. Translated: CASSLPMDTQYF.

This chain connects TRBV27 to TRBJ2-3, with D perhaps matching TRBD2 (6 bases). Trimming took off 5 bases at V and 4 bases at J, with 22 bases between the two ends. The CDR3 contains 17 residues. Germline V gene lookup returns CDR1 MNHEY and CDR2 SMNVEV (reference sequence). Written as DNA, the CDR3 is TGTGCCAGCAGTCTCGTAGGCAGGCGGGGTTACTCAGATACGCAGTATTTT. Translation gives CASSLVGRRGYSDTQYF.

This clonotype was picked up many times. The V gene is TRBV6-1, the J gene TRBJ2-3; 8 bases map to TRBD2. The trim removed 1 base at V and 3 bases at J, leaving 0 bases unmatched. Germline-derived CDR1 and CDR2 are MNHNS and SASEGT. The CDR3 extends over 14 amino acids. The CDR3 DNA reads TGTGCCAGCAGTGAAGGACTAGCGACAGATACGCAGTATTTT. Translated: CASSEGLATDTQYF.

In this sample, this clonotype turned up a few times. V is TRBV5-4 and J is TRBJ2-5; TRBD1 matches 9 bases. Germline trimming cut 3 bases from V and 2 bases from J; bases unmatched to any gene: 5. CDR1 SGHNT and CDR2 YYREEE come from the germline V gene (reference sequence). There are 15 residues in the CDR3. CDR3 nucleotide sequence: TGTGCCAGCAGCTCAGCCGGGACAGGGCAAGAGACCCAGTACTTC. This sequence encodes CASSSAGTGQETQYF.

This clonotype showed up just a few times. The chain joins TRBV19 to TRBJ2-7; D possibly corresponds to TRBD2 (6 bases). Germline V gene data show CDR1 as LNHDA and CDR2 as SQIVND (reference sequence). V was pared by 2 bases and J by 1 base, with 12 bases between. CDR3 size: 15 residues. The chain's CDR3 is CASSIRQEGSYEQYF. CDR3 nucleotide sequence: TGTGCCAGTAGTATACGGCAGGAGGGGTCCTACGAGCAGTACTTC.

The table lists this clonotype with a few counts. V is TRBV9 and J is TRBJ2-7, with a weak D call TRBD2 (5 bases). With 2 bases removed from V and 3 bases from J, the gap between germline ends came to 12 bases. CDR1 and CDR2 (germline): SGDLS, YYNGEE. There are 14 residues in the CDR3. The CDR3 DNA reads as TGTGCCAGCAGCGTCGGCCTAGCAATCTACGAGCAGTACTTC. Residues: CASSVGLAIYEQYF.

This chain joins TRBV9 and TRBJ2-2; D may match TRBD1 or TRBD2 (5 bases each). Trimming took 3 bases from V and 7 from J, leaving 19 bases between them. Germline loops: CDR1 SGDLS, CDR2 YYNGEE. CDR3 length: 16 amino acids. The CDR3 reads CASSAGIGARVGELFF. CDR3 DNA sequence: TGTGCCAGCAGCGCCGGTATTGGGGCGCGGGTCGGGGAGCTGTTTTTT. The full variable domain, completed using reference TRBV9 and TRBJ2-2, is DSGVTQTPKHLITATGQRVTLRCSPRSGDLSVYWYQQSLDQGLQFLIQYYNGEERAKGNILERFSAQQFPDLHSELNLSSLELGDSALYFCASSAGIGARVGELFFGEGSRLTVL.